This T cell receptor (beta chain) appears in the sequencing data of a study of OX40 agonist ivuxolimab in advanced cancers. About the study as a whole: The costimulatory receptor OX40 (CD134) was targeted by ivuxolimab, a fully human IgG2 agonistic monoclonal antibody. Intravenous ivuxolimab was administered to patients every 2 weeks at six dose levels: 0.01, 0.1, 0.3, 1.5, 3 and 10 mg/kg. Of the 50 or so patients in dose escalation, around 20 had hepatocellular carcinoma, some 15 had melanoma, 9 had renal cell carcinoma and 9 had head and neck cancer. In the dose-escalation cohort, roughly 80% of patients were male, and the mean age was roughly 60 years, with a range of about 23 to 80. Prior anti-PD-1, anti-PD-L1 or anti-CTLA-4 therapy was permitted, and checkpoint inhibitors had been received by about 37% of dose-escalation patients. Partial responses were achieved by three dose-escalation patients, of whom one had hepatocellular carcinoma and two had cutaneous melanoma. The point of sequencing TCRbeta in the periphery was to test whether ivuxolimab changed TCR sequence diversity and drove clonal T-cell expansion. The paper covers the monotherapy dose-escalation part of the phase I ivuxolimab trial, which included N of about 51 patients.

For this clone: Its binding antigen is unknown. Base-call qualities are not available, and no considerably larger clone is one nucleotide away.

The full study reports these points: Low levels of normalized T-cell clonal expansion were also shown by some nonresponding patients. At doses from 0.1 to 3.0 mg/kg, clonal expansion was seen in both CD4+ and CD8+ blood T cells between baseline and week 6. After ivuxolimab, more expanded clones were found on average in CD8+ T cells than in CD4+ T cells. In the 0.1-3.0 mg/kg groups, partial responders were among the patients with the lowest normalized peripheral clonal expansion, particularly in CD8+ T cells. The antigen specificity of the peripheral T cells that underwent clonal expansion was not determined.

The germline V gene (reference sequence) yields SGHNT for CDR1 and YYREEE for CDR2. The V and J ends are trimmed by 4 bases and 8 bases, leaving 9 bases between them. CDR3 length: 12 amino acids, cysteine to phenylalanine. Here the CDR3 DNA is all that survives: 36 bases in frame from base 1. Patients with a history of autoimmune disease or receiving systemic immunosuppression were excluded from the trial. In every dose cohort, peripheral blood was drawn for TCR sequencing at baseline, cycle 4 day 1, and cycle 7 day 1. The samples were drawn from a first-in-human, open-label, multicenter phase I dose-escalation trial of ivuxolimab. Adults with locally advanced or metastatic melanoma, renal cell carcinoma, hepatocellular carcinoma or head and neck squamous cell carcinoma were enrolled in the trial. Before TCR sequencing, CD4+ and CD8+ T cells were separately sorted from peripheral blood. Genomic DNA was extracted from sorted cells for sequencing of the TCRbeta CDR3 region. The immunoSEQ Assay was used to sequence the TCRbeta CDR3 regions. This immuneACCESS table, as held by TCRdb, lists in-frame sequences with V and J called but not all clones. Of the missing ones, under half trace to an unresolved V gene in checked studies; the others have no known cause. Counted in this sample were 100,000 or so clones; around 86% of them appeared once. 0.31% of the sample lies in the top ten.

The clonotype comes from an adult with an advanced solid tumor such as melanoma, head and neck, liver or kidney cancer. The specimen comprised CD4+ or CD8+ T cells sorted from blood, sampled in a trial of the OX40 agonist ivuxolimab. Recombination joined TRBV5-4 with TRBJ1-4, with the D gene too uncertain to name. The CDR3 reads CASSNGREKLFF. The nucleotide sequence is TGTGCCAGCAGCAACGGGCGGGAAAAACTGTTTTTT. The reference TRBV5-4 and TRBJ1-4 proteins fill in what lies around the CDR3, so the full variable domain reads ETGVTQSPTHLIKTRGQQVTLRCSSQSGHNTVSWYQQALGQGPQFIFQYYREEENGRGNFPPRFSGLQFPNYSSELNVNALELDDSALYLCASSNGREKLFFGSGTQLSVL.